In its sample, the clone carrying this T cell receptor (beta chain) was seen a few times. The trim removed 4 bases at V and 0 bases at J, leaving 9 bases unmatched. From germline, CDR1 is MGHDK and CDR2 SYGVNS. CDR3 size: 16 residues. This sample was taken from a study of response to subunit inactivated influenza vaccine. TCRdb processed the RT-PCR reads anew with MiXCR; each CDR3 protein has one entry. The profile shows hundreds of thousands of distinct CDR3 sequences, around 15% of them singletons. This receptor was identified in a man in his fifties who received an inactivated influenza vaccine. The sequencing here drew on PBMCs from blood, taken 14 to 15 days before vaccination. This sequence joins TRBV25-1 and TRBJ2-7; 7 nucleotides align to TRBD1. DNA for the CDR3: TGTGCCAGCAGTGCCACCGGGACAGAGTTCTCCTACGAGCAGTACTTC. Protein sequence: CASSATGTEFSYEQYF.